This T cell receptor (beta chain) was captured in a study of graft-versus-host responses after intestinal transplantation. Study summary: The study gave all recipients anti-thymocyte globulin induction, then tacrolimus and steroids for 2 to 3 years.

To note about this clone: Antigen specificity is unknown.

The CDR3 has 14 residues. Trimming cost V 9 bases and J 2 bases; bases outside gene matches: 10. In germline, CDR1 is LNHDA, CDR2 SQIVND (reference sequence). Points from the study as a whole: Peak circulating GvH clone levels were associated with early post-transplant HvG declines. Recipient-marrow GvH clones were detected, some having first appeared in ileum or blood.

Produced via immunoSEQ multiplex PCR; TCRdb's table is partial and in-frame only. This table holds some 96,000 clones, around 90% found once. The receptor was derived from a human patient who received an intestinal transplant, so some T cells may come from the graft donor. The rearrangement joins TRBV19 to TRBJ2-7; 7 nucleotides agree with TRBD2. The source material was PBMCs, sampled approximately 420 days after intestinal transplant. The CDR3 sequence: CASSGGLYAYEQYF. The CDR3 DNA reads TGTGCCAGCTCTGGGGGACTATACGCCTACGAGCAGTACTTC.